This T cell receptor (beta chain) originates from a study of cytomegalovirus exposure and HLA in healthy donors (dated by TCRdb to about 2017). About the investigation overall: According to an earlier analysis of 587 of the donors, about 190 million T cells yielded over 100 million unique TCR beta sequences and 276 Gb of sequence data. An early release covering about 600 HLA-typed donors comprised about 320 gigabases of sequencing data and roughly 85 million unique TCR sequences. Of the 300 to 450 genotyped donors, 81% were placed in the genetic ancestry cluster associated with self-reported Caucasian donors. The study was designed to test whether signatures of past pathogen exposure could be identified by cataloging public T cell receptors. The study used immunosequencing to profile the T cell repertoires of 670 or so subjects and linked those repertoires to cytomegalovirus serostatus. In addition to the first cohort of about 650 subjects, a separate validation cohort of some 120 different subjects was used. To predict cytomegalovirus infection status, the study brought together high-throughput TCR immunosequencing, statistical association of individual TCRs with disease status, and machine learning. To study patterns of TCR occurrence, a later analysis re-analyzed previously published TCR beta repertoires from 550 to 800 donors and added high-resolution HLA genotyping. Rather than drawing on any new phenotypic data, the later analysis identified candidate immune exposures from TCR beta sequences and the way those sequences occurred across donors. An earlier analysis of 587 of the donors applied high-throughput TCR beta sequencing to assess whether each TCR beta V gene segment acted as functional or pseudogenic. Donor age, sex, ethnicity and CMV serostatus were compiled together with the repertoire data. Genome-wide SNP genotypes for about 65% of the 666 donors were used in a later genetic analysis, which treated that subset as a discovery cohort. Every repertoire in the discovery cohort had been generated on one and the same sequencing platform. Class I and class II HLA loci were covered by the typing at four-digit resolution. The number of donors typed differed by locus, with roughly 629-640 for A, B, C, DRB1 and DQB1, 522 for DQA1, about 610 for DPA1, and some 440 for DPB1. Roughly 5 DR-DQ haplotypes were handled as single units for association and clustering, since linkage in the cohort was strong. Among some 400 genotyped donors of the cohort, an average of about 240,000 unique TCR beta nucleotide sequences were sequenced per donor, roughly a sixth of them non-productive.

As regards this clone: Its antigen remains undetermined. Base qualities are not at hand, and no much larger clone is one base apart.

Libraries were made using the immunoSEQ multiplex PCR assay. For the multiplex PCR, a mixture combining 60 forward primers for TCR Vbeta segments and 13 reverse primers for TCR Jbeta segments was used. A multiplex PCR assay on genomic DNA amplified the CDR3 region of rearranged TCR beta genes. Amplified TCR beta libraries were sequenced as 87-base-pair reads on the Illumina HiSeq System. Per the authors' processing: Across the roughly 700 repertoires, a later analysis counted some 80 million unique TCR beta chains, around 11 million of which were shared by at least two donors. Raw reads were error-corrected and collapsed into unique sequences by a nearest-neighbor algorithm in which closely related sequences were merged to remove PCR and sequencing errors. CDR3 sequences were aligned to IMGT reference sequences to assign V, D and J gene segments. For a sequence to be retained, a match of at least six nucleotides was required to both a V gene segment and a J gene segment. Rearrangements were called productive when the CDR3 lacked stop codons and stayed in frame with V and J; all others were non-productive. Following IMGT convention, CDR3 was defined as the stretch from the second conserved V-encoded cysteine up to the conserved J-encoded phenylalanine. Sequences without an unambiguous match to a single V gene segment were excluded from the earlier analysis of about 640 of the donors. In an earlier analysis of 587 of the donors, a V segment was called functional when productive rearrangements were above 56.7%, and segregating when the standard deviation between donors exceeded 5%. A statistical classification framework was built to diagnose cytomegalovirus status from the catalog of TCR beta chain sequences. In a later analysis, V and J genes were assigned by comparing TCR nucleotide sequences against IMGT/GENE-DB human TR gene sequences. Using the TCRdist pipeline, a later analysis assigned CDR3 sequences along with most-parsimonious VDJ recombination scenarios. A later analysis defined each TCR beta chain by its CDR3 amino acid sequence plus V-gene family, and excluded reads lacking a unique V-gene family. As a way to deal with suspected cross-contamination and a sequencing artifact, a later analysis dropped 500 to 700 nucleotide sequences that were highly shared and had low generation probability. In a later analysis, a clonal expansion index for each public chain was calculated from normalized within-repertoire ranks of inferred template counts. In a later analysis, generation probabilities were computed using a VDJ recombination model fitted to out-of-frame rearrangements, and the results were checked against IGoR. In a later analysis, TCR-TCR, TCR-HLA and TCR-CMV co-occurrence was scored with hypergeometric tests, and a repertoire-size bias correction was applied to TCR pairs. To estimate false discovery rates, a later analysis permuted the HLA or CMV assignments 20 times. In a later analysis, co-occurring TCRs were grouped using DBSCAN, with TCRdist sequence similarity added in when clustering inside HLA-allele-positive subsets. Repertoires with fewer than 30,000 or more than 120,000 public chains were left out of co-occurrence clustering, as were about 5 repertoires with anomalous nucleotide sharing. Here the immuneACCESS table is served through TCRdb, limited to in-frame sequences with V and J called. Missing clones are a known gap in these copies; in checked studies unresolved V genes cover under half, and the rest lacks a known reason. The DNA gave D and trimming, while V, J and clone size come from that table. This sample lists roughly 150,000 clones; roughly 87% were detected once. The ten largest make up approximately 5.5% of the sample.

What the work shows at the level of the full study, not this receptor alone: Approximately 18 rarely observed V segments, including chromosome 9 orphons, were excluded from the earlier analysis of several hundred of the donors because counts were too low. The presence/absence analyses assumed that sequencing depth was roughly uniform across donors, and that assumption may not be true. HLA typing was unavailable for some donors at each locus, so association tests used only the typed subset. According to a later analysis, parvovirus B19, influenza, CMV and Epstein-Barr virus appeared linked to several top co-occurrence clusters. Immune exposure information for the cohort was limited to CMV serostatus. According to a later genetic analysis, donors in an Asian-associated ancestry cluster had fewer N-insertions in productive TCRs than the approximately 700-donor mean. In a later analysis, HLA-associated TCR beta chains were found to be more clonally expanded and to have lower generation probabilities than equally common non-associated chains. A later genetic analysis associated a missense DCLRE1C variant with V-gene and J-gene trimming of TCR beta chains, and an independent cohort replicated the association. An earlier analysis of around 540 of the donors showed that most TCR beta V segments appeared in productive rearrangements either about 90% or about 30% of the time, which broadly matched IMGT annotations. Most TCR sequences were observed very rarely across donors, whereas some public TCRs were present in many individuals. In a later analysis, the rate of TCR association differed among HLA loci, with DRB1 alleles having the most associated TCRs and HLA-C alleles having the fewest. In this cohort, only TCR beta chains were sequenced, and detectable features were limited by the absence of alpha or paired-chain data. When HLA alleles, especially DR and DQ, strongly co-occurred, TCR associations were difficult to assign to individual alleles. In the study, approximately 160 TCR beta chains were listed as associated with cytomegalovirus. At a false discovery rate of 0.05, a later analysis linked under 20,000 TCR beta sequences to specific HLA alleles. In both the original and validation cohorts, the classifier was reported to diagnose cytomegalovirus status with high specificity and sensitivity. A cluster of highly shared sequence variants was judged likely to be a technical artifact of the sequencing pipeline. Three of the identified cytomegalovirus-associated TCR beta chains were confirmed in vitro to be specific for cytomegalovirus antigens. Linkage disequilibrium might explain the correlated functional status among segregating V segments, but an unknown experimental factor could not be ruled out. The authors suggested that the approach could potentially be generalized to other disease states and immunological phenotypes. In a later analysis, most CMV-associated TCR beta chains were found to appear HLA-restricted, with HLA associations seemingly driven largely by CMV exposure. A further reported finding was that TCR beta sequences accurately predicted the HLA-A and HLA-B alleles for most subjects in the first cohort.

In total, approximately 690 healthy bone marrow donors made up the cohort. At the time of sampling, all cohort members were nominally healthy, though unrecorded immune exposures were likely present. The donor tested CMV seropositive and was one of the 289 seropositive cohort members. A peripheral blood sample was provided by each donor, and peripheral blood mononuclear cells were used for TCR beta sequencing. Genomic DNA extraction from the blood cell samples was performed with the Qiagen DNeasy Blood Extraction Kit. The material sequenced was PBMCs. The sequence derives from a man aged 25 to 40 in good health and CMV-seropositive.

Read as DNA, the sequence is TGTGCCAGCAGCTTCGGACAGGGAGGCAATCAGCCCCAGCATTTT. It encodes CASSFGQGGNQPQHF. The chain links TRBV28 with TRBJ1-5; TRBD1 fits 8 bases in the junction. After removal of 6 bases from V and 2 bases from J, the junction retains 6 bases not matched to a gene. The CDR3, cysteine through phenylalanine, is 15 amino acids long. Of the read, only the CDR3 DNA is kept; its 45 bases are in frame from base 1. The germline V gene provides CDR1 MDHEN and CDR2 SYDVKM. With the rest looked up from the reference TRBV28 and TRBJ1-5 genes rather than sequenced, the full variable domain is DVKVTQSSRYLVKRTGEKVFLECVQDMDHENMFWYRQDPGLGLRLIYFSYDVKMKEKGDIPEGYSVSREKKERFSLILESASTNQTSMYLCASSFGQGGNQPQHFGDGTRLSIL.